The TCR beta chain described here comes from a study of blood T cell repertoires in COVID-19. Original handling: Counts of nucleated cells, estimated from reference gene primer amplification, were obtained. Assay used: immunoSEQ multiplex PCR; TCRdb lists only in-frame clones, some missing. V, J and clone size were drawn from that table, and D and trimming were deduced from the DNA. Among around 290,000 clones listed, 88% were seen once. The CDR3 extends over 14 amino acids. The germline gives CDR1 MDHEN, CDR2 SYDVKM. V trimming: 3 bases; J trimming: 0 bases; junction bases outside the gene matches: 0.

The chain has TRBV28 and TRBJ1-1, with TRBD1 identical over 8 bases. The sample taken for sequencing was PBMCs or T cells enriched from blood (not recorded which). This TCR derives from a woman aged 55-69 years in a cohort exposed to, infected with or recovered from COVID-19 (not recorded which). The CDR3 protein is CASSFRGLNTEAFF. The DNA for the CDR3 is TGTGCCAGCAGTTTCAGGGGGCTGAACACTGAAGCTTTCTTT.